A single sample gave rise to the 20 T cell receptor beta chains below, sequenced in a study of Graves' ophthalmopathy and Graves' hyperthyroidism. RNA served as the template for amplifying TCR beta CDR3 regions. After a first-round RT-PCR with HTBI primers, a second-round multiplex PCR was run. MiXCR, applied by TCRdb to the multiplex PCR reads, yields one record per CDR3 protein. The sample holds over a million distinct CDR3 sequences, around a third seen once. The sequenced material came from peripheral blood or thyroid tissue (not recorded which). The receptors were gathered from an adult man with Graves' hyperthyroidism.

In its sample, this clonotype was seen many times. The J gene is TRBJ1-4, the V gene TRBV10-1; a weak D match, TRBD1 (6 bases). The CDR3 runs 17 residues. Trimming shortened V by 5 bases and J by 0 bases, and 16 bases separated the two germline ends. Germline V gene sequence: CDR1 WNHNN, CDR2 SYGVQD (reference sequence). The CDR3 coding sequence is TGCGCCAGCAGTCCAGGGACAAAGACTGCAACTAATGAAAAACTGTTTTTT. Protein sequence: CASSPGTKTATNEKLFF.

The gene calls are TRBV20-1 and TRBJ1-5; 10 positions agree with TRBD1. CDR3 length: 16 residues. Germline V gene lookup returns CDR1 DFQATT and CDR2 SNEGSKA (reference sequence). Germline trimming cut 2 bases from V and 10 bases from J; bases unmatched to any gene: 14. The CDR3 loop reads CSARLGQGGFNSPQHF. The CDR3 DNA is TGCAGTGCTAGATTAGGACAGGGGGGATTTAATTCACCCCAGCATTTT.

There are a few counts of this clonotype. This chain joins TRBV29-1 and TRBJ1-2; D is uncertain. CDR1 and CDR2 from the germline V gene are SQVTM and ANQGSEA. Trimming took off 0 bases at V and 7 bases at J, with 12 bases between the two ends. CDR3 length: 13 amino acids. CDR3 loop: CSVEDIGGSGYTF. Here the CDR3 DNA reads TGCAGCGTTGAAGACATCGGTGGGAGTGGCTACACCTTC.

This clonotype was recorded once. The rearrangement joins TRBV6-6 to TRBJ2-7, with 7 bases that match TRBD2. With 8 bases clipped from V and 0 bases from J, the junction kept 13 bases outside the gene matches. Per the germline V gene, CDR1 is MNHNY and CDR2 is SVGAGI (reference sequence). The CDR3 is 16 residues long. As DNA, the CDR3 is TGTGCCAGCGGGCACGGACTAGTGACTTACTCCTACGAGCAGTACTTC. Its protein is CASGHGLVTYSYEQYF.

The rearrangement uses TRBV20-1 and TRBJ2-7, with D perhaps matching TRBD2 (5 bases). Trimming stripped 2 bases from V and 8 bases from J, with 22 bases between. CDR3 length equals 15 residues. Germline CDR1 DFQATT, CDR2 SNEGSKA (reference sequence). For the CDR3, the DNA is TGCAGTGCTAGACTAGCACGAGCCCGCCTGATAAAGCAGTACTTC. This translates into CSARLARARLIKQYF.

This clonotype has just a few counts. This sequence joins TRBV7-9 and TRBJ1-3; 7 bases agree with TRBD1. CDR3 length: 17 residues. The ends lost 1 base at V and 4 bases at J; junction bases unmatched: 10. Per the germline V gene, CDR1 is SEHNR and CDR2 is FQNEAQ (reference sequence). For the CDR3, the DNA is TGTGCCAGCAGCTTAGATCTCCAGGGGGACGTCGGAAACACCATATATTTT. Translating gives CASSLDLQGDVGNTIYF.

This clonotype was counted ten times or more. This sequence joins TRBV12-3 or TRBV12-4 and TRBJ1-1; a possible D gene is TRBD1 (6 bases). The V gene lost 8 bases and the J gene lost 0 bases, with 10 bases spanning the gap. There are 13 residues in the CDR3. The CDR3 DNA reads as TGTGCCAGCGGATACAGGGTGAACACTGAAGCTTTCTTT. Protein product: CASGYRVNTEAFF.

This clonotype was picked up many times. The chain uses TRBV4-1 and TRBJ1-1; no firm D call. V lost 3 bases, J lost 5 bases, and 16 bases lay in between. CDR1 and CDR2 from the germline V gene are MGHRA and YSYEKL. CDR3 length: 15 amino acids. The CDR3 coding sequence is TGCGCCAGCAGCCATCCGGGCCACCTTGGTACTGAAGCTTTCTTT. Residues: CASSHPGHLGTEAFF.

The sample holds a few counts of this clonotype. The V call is TRBV15, the J call TRBJ2-7; TRBD2 matches at 11 bases. This CDR3 contains 15 residues. With 3 bases clipped from V and 3 bases from J, the junction kept 4 bases outside the gene matches. The germline CDR1 and CDR2 sequences are LNHNV and YYDKDF (reference sequence). In DNA, the CDR3 is TGTGCCACCAGCAGGACCGGGACTAGCGGCTACGAGCAGTACTTC. Translating gives CATSRTGTSGYEQYF.

This clonotype has at least ten counts. The chain employs TRBV7-2 and TRBJ2-6, with D tentatively TRBD1 (6 bases). The germline V gene has CDR1 SGHTA and CDR2 FQGNSA. The CDR3 has 15 residues. V lost 8 bases to trimming and J lost 0 bases, with 11 bases between them. CDR3 residues: CASATGSSGANVLTF. CDR3 nucleotides: TGTGCCAGCGCTACAGGGAGCTCTGGGGCCAACGTCCTGACTTTC. Full variable domain (remainder filled in from reference TRBV7-2 and TRBJ2-6): GAGVSQSPSNKVTEKGKDVELRCDPISGHTALYWYRQSLGQGLEFLIYFQGNSAPDKSGLPSDRFSAERTGGSVSTLTIQRTQQEDSAVYLCASATGSSGANVLTFGAGSRLTVL.

This clonotype was counted a few times. The chain couples TRBV6-1 to TRBJ1-5, with 7 nucleotides matching TRBD1. Germline loops: CDR1 MNHNS, CDR2 SASEGT. The CDR3 has 14 amino acids. After removal of 7 bases from V and 3 bases from J, the junction contained 6 bases not matched to a gene. CDR3 in DNA: TGTGCCAGCACCGGGACAGTAAACAATCAGCCCCAGCATTTT. Amino acids: CASTGTVNNQPQHF.

The rearrangement links TRBV7-9 to TRBJ1-5; no clear D gene. Germline CDR1 is SEHNR and CDR2 is FQNEAQ (reference sequence). The CDR3 consists of 20 residues. Trimming removed 3 bases at V and 2 bases at J, with 26 bases between. The CDR3 region is CASSLGSSVGWVSGNQPQHF. Written as DNA, the CDR3 is TGTGCCAGCAGCTTGGGATCCAGCGTAGGATGGGTCTCCGGCAATCAGCCCCAGCATTTT.

Of note for this clonotype: The junction departs from the called germline gene at one end, perhaps through a read error. The rearrangement links TRBV5-1 to TRBJ1-3; 10 bases align to TRBD1. The CDR3 loop spans 16 amino acids. The germline gives CDR1 SGHRS, CDR2 YFSETQ. The CDR3 DNA follows: TGCGCCAGCAGCTTGGGCGGGACAGGGGCTGGGAACACCATATATTTT. Protein product: CASSLGGTGAGNTIYF.

The chain combines TRBV7-8 with TRBJ2-5; 8 positions agree with TRBD1. The CDR3 spans 14 residues. CDR1 is SGHVS, CDR2 FQNEAQ, per germline. The J segment lost 5 bases and the V segment lost 5 bases, leaving 7 bases of the junction unmatched. The CDR3 loop reads CASSETTGAETQYF. The CDR3 DNA reads as TGTGCCAGCAGCGAGACGACAGGGGCGGAGACCCAGTACTTC. The full variable domain, with the rest looked up from reference TRBV7-8 and TRBJ2-5, is GAGVSQSPRYKVAKRGQDVALRCDPISGHVSLFWYQQALGQGPEFLTYFQNEAQLDKSGLPSDRFFAERPEGSVSTLKIQRTQQEDSAVYLCASSETTGAETQYFGPGTRLLVL.

This clonotype showed up just a few times. The junction and the germline gene differ at one end; a read error may be behind it. The chain has TRBV5-1 and TRBJ2-7; 16 nucleotides line up with TRBD2. The V gene's germline CDR1 is SGHRS and CDR2 YFSETQ. The length of the CDR3 is 16 residues. In DNA, the CDR3 is TGCGCCAGCAGCTGGGGACAGGCCGGGACTAGCGGGAGGGGGCACTTC. As protein: CASSWGQAGTSGRGHF.

This clonotype was observed at least ten times. This rearrangement joins TRBV11-2 to TRBJ2-2; a weak D match, TRBD2 (5 bases). The CDR3 consists of 13 residues. CDR1 is SGHAT and CDR2 is FQNNGV in the germline V gene. V was shortened by 4 bases and J by 6 bases, with 9 bases between the two germline ends. The CDR3 reads CASSYSGSGELFF. The CDR3 DNA reads TGTGCCAGCAGCTATTCGGGGTCCGGGGAGCTGTTTTTT.

This clonotype occurred a few times. The chain has TRBV12-3 or TRBV12-4 and TRBJ1-2; 7 bases are a match to TRBD1. This CDR3 spans 16 amino acids. Trimming removed 5 bases from V and 2 bases from J; junction bases left unmatched: 11. The CDR3 region is CASSPLPRQGNYGYTF. The CDR3 coding sequence is TGTGCCAGCAGTCCCCTTCCCCGACAGGGAAACTATGGCTACACCTTC.

The chain joins TRBV10-2 to TRBJ1-2; D gene uncertain. Germline V lookup: CDR1 WSHSY, CDR2 SAAADI. Trimming cost V 4 bases and J 8 bases, with 14 bases left between them. The CDR3 is made up of 13 amino acids. The DNA of the CDR3 is TGCGCCAGCAGTGGAGCATTTCGGGAGGGCTACACCTTC. Translation: CASSGAFREGYTF.

The sample holds many counts of this clonotype. The V and J genes are TRBV2 and TRBJ1-6; TRBD1 agrees at 8 bases. V shed 7 bases, J shed 7 bases, and the junction held 6 bases outside the gene matches. Looked up from germline, CDR1 is SNHLY and CDR2 is FYNNEI. This CDR3 contains 14 residues. CDR3 sequence (DNA): TGTGCCAGCAAAGAGGGACAGGCCAATTCACCCCTCCACTTT. Translating gives CASKEGQANSPLHF. Filled out from reference TRBV2 and TRBJ1-6, the complete variable domain reads EPEVTQTPSHQVTQMGQEVILRCVPISNHLYFYWYRQILGQKVEFLVSFYNNEISEKSEIFDDQFSVERPDGSNFTLKIRSTKLEDSAMYFCASKEGQANSPLHFGNGTRLTVT.

This clonotype has just one count. The J gene is TRBJ2-7, the V gene TRBV5-1; D call uncertain. This CDR3 is built from 13 residues. V was pared by 7 bases and J by 3 bases, with 14 bases between. CDR1 is SGHRS and CDR2 is YFSETQ in the germline V gene. Here the CDR3 reads CASPPGRNYEQYF. The CDR3 DNA sequence: TGCGCCAGCCCCCCCGGGCGGAACTACGAGCAGTACTTC. The variable domain in full, with the rest retrieved from reference TRBV5-1 and TRBJ2-7, is KAGVTQTPRYLIKTRGQQVTLSCSPISGHRSVSWYQQTPGQGLQFLFEYFSETQRNKGNFPGRFSGRQFSNSRSEMNVSTLELGDSALYLCASPPGRNYEQYFGPGTRLTVT.